This entry lists 31 T cell receptor beta chains sequenced from one sample in a study of beta chain features in type 1 diabetes. General study findings and limits: Researchers report that Type 1 diabetes patients had moderately but significantly shorter TCRB CDR3s across all four CD4+ subsets.

Every isolated RNA sample was fully reverse transcribed, so sequencing captured expressed TCRB transcripts. TCRdb's copy holds only in-frame clones and misses some; the assay was immunoSEQ multiplex PCR. The data show around 130,000 clones, roughly 10% seen once. No antigen is known for these receptors. Specimen: central memory CD4+ T cells from blood. Receptors originate from a young man with type 1 diabetes.

The chain employs TRBV6-5 and TRBJ1-1; TRBD1 might be the D (5 bases). Germline V gene data show CDR1 as MNHEY and CDR2 as SVGAGI. The CDR3 is made up of 14 amino acids. Trimming took 6 bases from V and 3 from J, leaving 14 bases between them. CDR3 sequence reads: CASRSGQRDTEAFF. The CDR3 DNA reads as TGTGCCAGCAGGTCAGGGCAGCGGGACACTGAAGCTTTCTTT.

This clone was seen only a few times. This sequence joins TRBV5-6 and TRBJ2-5, with D perhaps matching TRBD2 (7 bases). The germline CDR1 and CDR2 sequences are SGHDT and YYEEEE. Trimming shortened V by 4 bases and J by 12 bases, and 13 bases separated the two germline ends. The CDR3 is 11 residues long. The CDR3 region has the DNA TGTGCCAGCAGCGCGCGGGGGCGGGAGTACTTC. It encodes CASSARGREYF.

The chain has TRBV19 and TRBJ1-2, with D perhaps matching TRBD1 (6 bases). Germline CDR1 and CDR2: LNHDA and SQIVND (reference sequence). Trimming removed 7 bases from V and 4 bases from J, with 16 bases in between. The CDR3 loop spans 14 amino acids. The CDR3 spells CASNTGDRSYGYTF. CDR3 nucleotides: TGTGCCAGTAATACCGGTGACAGGTCCTATGGCTACACCTTC.

The CDR3 nucleotides are TGTGCCAGCAGCGGGCTGGAGGCCCAAGAGACCCAGTACTTC. This encodes CASSGLEAQETQYF. The gene calls are TRBV9 and TRBJ2-5, with a weak D call TRBD2 (5 bases). V shed 3 bases and J shed 1 base, with 10 bases lying between them. Germline CDR1 and CDR2: SGDLS and YYNGEE. The CDR3 is made up of 14 amino acids.

This clone was detected a few times. The gene calls are TRBV5-5 and TRBJ2-6, with D unresolved. Germline V gives CDR1 SGHKS, CDR2 YYEKEE (reference sequence). V was clipped by 1 base and J by 0 bases, with 11 bases between them. CDR3 size: 17 residues. The CDR3 reads CASSLRYSNSGANVLTF. For the CDR3, the DNA is TGTGCCAGCAGCTTGAGGTACAGCAACTCTGGGGCCAACGTCCTGACTTTC.

The CDR3 here is CASSAPGPQHF. The DNA of the CDR3 is TGTGCCAGCAGTGCCCCGGGGCCCCAGCATTTT. The J gene is TRBJ1-5, the V gene TRBV6-1; D not certain. There are 11 residues in the CDR3. Trimming stripped 4 bases from V and 9 bases from J, with 7 bases between. CDR1 MNHNS and CDR2 SASEGT come from the germline V gene.

The J gene is TRBJ1-6, the V gene TRBV18; D possibly corresponds to TRBD1 (5 bases). CDR1 and CDR2 (germline): KGHSH, LQKENI. CDR3 length: 16 residues. V shed 6 bases and J shed 6 bases, with 18 bases lying between them. CDR3 in DNA: TGTGCCAGCTCGAAGGGTGCGGGACGGGGTAATTCACCCCTCCACTTT. Encoded protein: CASSKGAGRGNSPLHF.

This clone was recorded a few times. This chain links TRBV5-8 with TRBJ2-3; perhaps TRBD1 as D (5 bases). Germline CDR1 is SGHTS and CDR2 is YDEGEE. CDR3 length: 14 residues. V was shortened by 0 bases and J by 1 base, with 6 bases between the two germline ends. DNA of the CDR3: TGTGCCAGCAGCTTGGAGACAGGCACAGATACGCAGTATTTT. It encodes CASSLETGTDTQYF.

This clone was detected ten times or more. The CDR3 here is CASSLYGGEQYF. CDR3 DNA: TGTGCCAGCAGCTTATACGGGGGCGAGCAGTACTTC. The V and J genes are TRBV7-9 and TRBJ2-7, with a weak D call TRBD2 (6 bases). Trimming shortened V by 2 bases and J by 6 bases, and 8 bases separated the two germline ends. The CDR3 extends over 12 amino acids. CDR1 and CDR2 from the germline V gene are SEHNR and FQNEAQ (reference sequence).

This chain's CDR3 is CAWTWDSINEKLFF. The CDR3 region has the DNA TGTGCCTGGACTTGGGACAGTATTAATGAAAAACTGTTTTTT. The J gene is TRBJ1-4, the V gene TRBV30; 7 bases line up with TRBD1. V dropped 4 bases and J dropped 4; count of bases not matched to a gene: 6. The CDR3 runs 14 residues. Germline CDR1 and CDR2: GTSNPN and SVGIG (reference sequence).

The genes are TRBV28 and TRBJ2-3, with 8 nucleotides matching TRBD1. Germline lookup yields CDR1 MDHEN and CDR2 SYDVKM. The V gene end was trimmed by 7 bases and the J gene end by 4 bases; junction bases not matched to a gene: 7. CDR3 length equals 14 residues. CDR3 bases: TGTGCCAGCACGAGACAGGGGCCCCCAGATACGCAGTATTTT. It codes for CASTRQGPPDTQYF.

The chain is built from TRBV5-1 and TRBJ2-5; TRBD1 matches at 9 bases. This CDR3 has 15 amino acids. With 3 bases clipped from V and 5 bases from J, the junction kept 8 bases outside the gene matches. Germline V lookup: CDR1 SGHRS, CDR2 YFSETQ. CDR3 DNA sequence: TGCGCCAGCAGCTGGATGACAGGGGGTTCGGAGACCCAGTACTTC. Translated, it gives CASSWMTGGSETQYF.

This clone was counted between two and nine times. V gene TRBV14 combines with J gene TRBJ2-3; D is possibly TRBD2 (6 bases). The V gene lost 4 bases and the J gene lost 6 bases, with 26 bases spanning the gap. The CDR3 consists of 18 residues. From germline, CDR1 is SGHDN and CDR2 FVKESK. For the CDR3, the DNA is TGTGCCAGCAGCCCCGGAGGGCGGACTGGAGATTGGGGGGATACGCAGTATTTT. This codes for CASSPGGRTGDWGDTQYF. The variable domain in full, completed from reference TRBV14 and TRBJ2-3, reads EAGVTQFPSHSVIEKGQTVTLRCDPISGHDNLYWYRRVMGKEIKFLLHFVKESKQDESGMPNNRFLAERTGGTYSTLKVQPAELEDSGVYFCASSPGGRTGDWGDTQYFGPGTRLTVL.

On this clone: The identical CDR3 is also encoded by other nucleotide sequences in the sample. This sequence joins TRBV20-1 and TRBJ1-4; no reliable D call. Germline V CDR1 and CDR2: DFQATT, SNEGSKA (reference sequence). The CDR3 covers 11 residues. With 2 bases removed from V and 4 bases from J, the gap between germline ends came to 2 bases. As DNA, the CDR3 is TGCAGTGCTAGACGTAATGAAAAACTGTTTTTT. Protein sequence: CSARRNEKLFF.

This clone turned up a few times. This chain joins TRBV7-9 and TRBJ2-1; a weak D match, TRBD1 (5 bases). In germline, CDR1 is SEHNR, CDR2 FQNEAQ (reference sequence). Trimming removed 1 base from V and 8 bases from J, with 12 bases in between. The CDR3 length is 14 residues. This CDR3 reads CASSLGQREDEQFF. The CDR3 DNA reads TGTGCCAGCAGCTTAGGACAGCGTGAGGATGAGCAGTTCTTC.

This clone was seen a handful of times. The chain employs TRBV4-1 and TRBJ1-5, with a weak D call TRBD1 (6 bases). V was clipped by 3 bases and J by 7 bases, with 13 bases between them. The CDR3 sequence is 14 residues long. Looked up from germline, CDR1 is MGHRA and CDR2 is YSYEKL. The CDR3 here is CASSQNRVEQPQHF. The CDR3 coding sequence is TGCGCCAGCAGCCAGAACAGGGTAGAACAGCCCCAGCATTTT.

CDR3 region: CASRSRDRDAEAFF. CDR3 DNA sequence: TGTGCCAGCAGATCTCGTGACAGGGATGCTGAAGCTTTCTTT. The V gene is TRBV11-3, the J gene TRBJ1-1; TRBD1 matches at 7 bases. Germline CDR1 SGHNT, CDR2 YENEEA. The junction had 10 bases not matched to a gene; V was cut back by 6 bases and J by 6 bases. This CDR3 has 14 residues.

In its sample, this clone was seen a few times. The CDR3 DNA reads TGTGCCAGTAGTACGAGGGGGACTGAAGCTTTCTTT. Translation: CASSTRGTEAFF. The chain combines TRBV19 with TRBJ1-1; D possibly corresponds to TRBD1 (6 bases). The germline CDR1 and CDR2 sequences are LNHDA and SQIVND (reference sequence). The CDR3 loop spans 12 amino acids. V lost 4 bases and J 5 bases, leaving 8 bases between the germline ends.

This clone was seen a handful of times. The rearrangement links TRBV2 to TRBJ2-7; D unresolved. V was pared by 5 bases and J by 7 bases, with 18 bases between. The CDR3 has 14 residues. Germline CDR1 reads SNHLY; CDR2 reads FYNNEI. The CDR3 coding sequence is TGTGCCAGCAGTTACTACACGACCGCTGAGGAGCAGTACTTC. Its translation is CASSYYTTAEEQYF.

The chain joins TRBV11-1 to TRBJ2-7; maybe TRBD1 (6 bases). This CDR3 has 11 residues. The V gene's germline CDR1 is SGHAT and CDR2 FQDESV (reference sequence). V was shortened by 5 bases and J by 4 bases, with 6 bases between the two germline ends. The CDR3 nucleotides are TGTGCCAGCAGCACAGGGTACGAGCAGTACTTC. Protein sequence: CASSTGYEQYF.

The V gene is TRBV5-1, the J gene TRBJ2-1; D possibly corresponds to TRBD2 (6 bases). The CDR3 is made up of 14 amino acids. CDR1 SGHRS and CDR2 YFSETQ come from the germline V gene. The V end was cut by 5 bases, the J end by 4 bases, with 13 bases between. CDR3 protein: CASSEDYPYNEQFF. The CDR3 nucleotides are TGCGCCAGCAGTGAGGACTACCCATACAATGAGCAGTTCTTC. Drawing the rest from reference TRBV5-1 and TRBJ2-1, the complete variable domain is KAGVTQTPRYLIKTRGQQVTLSCSPISGHRSVSWYQQTPGQGLQFLFEYFSETQRNKGNFPGRFSGRQFSNSRSEMNVSTLELGDSALYLCASSEDYPYNEQFFGPGTRLTVL.

Turning to this clone: Within the sample, other DNA sequences also encode this same CDR3. This chain uses TRBV6-6 with TRBJ2-1; D is undetermined. The CDR3 is 11 residues long. In germline, CDR1 is MNHNY, CDR2 SVGAGI (reference sequence). The V gene lost 5 bases and the J gene lost 6 bases, with 5 bases spanning the gap. The CDR3 DNA sequence: TGTGCCAGCAGTCCTTCCAATGAGCAGTTCTTC. Protein: CASSPSNEQFF.

This chain uses TRBV29-1 with TRBJ2-7; 7 bases fit TRBD1. The CDR3 runs to 13 residues. Trimming cost V 7 bases and J 1 base; bases outside gene matches: 7. CDR1 is SQVTM and CDR2 is ANQGSEA in the germline V gene. In DNA form, the CDR3 reads TGCAGCGGCCGGGACAGCTTATCCTACGAGCAGTACTTC. Encoded protein: CSGRDSLSYEQYF.

V is TRBV6-1 and J is TRBJ1-1, with D tentatively TRBD1 (5 bases). The germline V gene encodes CDR1 MNHNS and CDR2 SASEGT. The CDR3 totals 16 residues. V gave up 1 base and J gave up 4 bases, with 16 bases separating them. CDR3 DNA: TGTGCCAGCAGTGAAGACCCAGGGTGGAGGGGCACTGAAGCTTTCTTT. It codes for CASSEDPGWRGTEAFF.

This clone was picked up a small number of times. The chain joins TRBV7-2 to TRBJ1-6, with 9 bases matching TRBD1. Germline values: CDR1 SGHTA, CDR2 FQGNSA. CDR3 length: 18 amino acids. Trimming took 5 bases from V and 7 from J; bases not matched to a gene: 15. This CDR3 reads CASSPRDRVLVWNSPLHF. CDR3 nucleotide sequence: TGTGCCAGCAGCCCCCGGGACAGGGTGTTAGTCTGGAATTCACCCCTCCACTTT. Full variable domain (remainder filled in from reference TRBV7-2 and TRBJ1-6): GAGVSQSPSNKVTEKGKDVELRCDPISGHTALYWYRQSLGQGLEFLIYFQGNSAPDKSGLPSDRFSAERTGGSVSTLTIQRTQQEDSAVYLCASSPRDRVLVWNSPLHFGNGTRLTVT.

This clone is categorized as medium-sized. This chain uses TRBV28 with TRBJ1-6; 9 bases fit TRBD1. Germline V lookup: CDR1 MDHEN, CDR2 SYDVKM. Unmatched junction bases numbered 5, after V lost 10 bases and J lost 7 bases. This CDR3 contains 13 residues. CDR3: CATRDRANSPLHF. The CDR3 DNA sequence: TGTGCCACCAGGGACAGGGCCAATTCACCCCTCCACTTT.

In this sample, this clone turned up many times. This chain links TRBV29-1 with TRBJ1-2, with 9 bases matching TRBD1. CDR3 length: 13 residues. Germline CDR1 is SQVTM and CDR2 is ANQGSEA. Unmatched junction bases numbered 9, after V lost 4 bases and J lost 9 bases. CDR3 DNA: TGCAGCGTTGCCCGGGACAGGGAGGCTAGCTACACCTTC. This encodes CSVARDREASYTF.

This clone was observed a handful of times. Other nucleotide sequences from this sample produce the same CDR3. The CDR3 loop is CASSFQGNTEAFF. CDR3 DNA: TGCGCCAGCAGTTTTCAGGGGAACACTGAAGCTTTCTTT. The chain joins TRBV5-1 to TRBJ1-1; D is perhaps TRBD1 (5 bases). From germline, CDR1 is SGHRS and CDR2 YFSETQ. The CDR3 has 13 residues. V gave up 5 bases and J gave up 1 base, with 9 bases separating them.

This clone was observed a single time. V gene TRBV5-1 combines with J gene TRBJ2-1; 10 bases are a match to TRBD2. Germline loops: CDR1 SGHRS, CDR2 YFSETQ. V was pared by 4 bases and J by 11 bases, with 15 bases of the junction left unmatched. The CDR3 has 16 amino acids. In DNA form, the CDR3 reads TGCGCCAGCAGCCTGCGGCCTAGCGGGGGATCCGTCCAGCAGTTCTTC. This sequence encodes CASSLRPSGGSVQQFF. Full variable domain (outside the CDR3, taken from reference TRBV5-1 and TRBJ2-1): KAGVTQTPRYLIKTRGQQVTLSCSPISGHRSVSWYQQTPGQGLQFLFEYFSETQRNKGNFPGRFSGRQFSNSRSEMNVSTLELGDSALYLCASSLRPSGGSVQQFFGPGTRLTVL.

This rearrangement joins TRBV11-3 to TRBJ2-5; a possible D gene is TRBD2 (6 bases). CDR3 length: 14 residues. Germline CDR1 is SGHNT and CDR2 is YENEEA. Trimming left V 5 bases short and J 1 base short, with 11 bases between. CDR3 amino acids: CASSQGGFQETQYF. In nucleotides, the CDR3 is TGTGCCAGCAGCCAAGGAGGGTTCCAAGAGACCCAGTACTTC.

This chain joins TRBV2 and TRBJ1-6; 10 bases align to TRBD1. J was trimmed by 7 bases and V by 6 bases; bases with no gene match: 3. CDR1 is SNHLY and CDR2 is FYNNEI in the germline V gene. The CDR3 length is 14 residues. In DNA form, the CDR3 reads TGTGCCAGCAGGACGGGACAGGGGAATTCACCCCTCCACTTT. Amino acid sequence: CASRTGQGNSPLHF. Full variable domain (missing parts from reference TRBV2 and TRBJ1-6): EPEVTQTPSHQVTQMGQEVILRCVPISNHLYFYWYRQILGQKVEFLVSFYNNEISEKSEIFDDQFSVERPDGSNFTLKIRSTKLEDSAMYFCASRTGQGNSPLHFGNGTRLTVT.